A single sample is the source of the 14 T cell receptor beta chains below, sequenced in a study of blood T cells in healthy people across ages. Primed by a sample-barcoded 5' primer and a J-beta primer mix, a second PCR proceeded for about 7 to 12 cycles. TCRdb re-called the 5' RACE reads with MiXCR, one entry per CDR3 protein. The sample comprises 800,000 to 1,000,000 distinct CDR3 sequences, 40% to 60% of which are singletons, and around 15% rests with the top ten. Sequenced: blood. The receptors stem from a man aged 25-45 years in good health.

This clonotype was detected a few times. The CDR3 here is CSAPKPPDIFNSPLHF. CDR3 in DNA: TGCAGTGCTCCCAAACCCCCGGACATTTTCAATTCACCCCTCCACTTT. The V call is TRBV20-1, the J call TRBJ1-6; a possible D gene is TRBD1 (5 bases). The germline V and J ends were trimmed by 5 bases and 7 bases, with 21 bases remaining between them. Germline assignment: CDR1 DFQATT and CDR2 SNEGSKA (reference sequence). The CDR3 is made up of 16 amino acids.

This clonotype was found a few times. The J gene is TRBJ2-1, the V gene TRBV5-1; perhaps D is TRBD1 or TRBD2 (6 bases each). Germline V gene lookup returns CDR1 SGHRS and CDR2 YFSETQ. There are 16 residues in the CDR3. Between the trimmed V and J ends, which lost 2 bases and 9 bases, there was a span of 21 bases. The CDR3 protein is CASSFRSRGQGSEQFF. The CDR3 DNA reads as TGCGCCAGCAGCTTCAGGAGTCGGGGGCAGGGGAGTGAGCAGTTCTTC.

CDR3 amino acids: CAISNGGRSSTDTQYF. CDR3 nucleotides: TGTGCCATCAGTAACGGGGGCCGTTCTAGCACAGATACGCAGTATTTT. The J gene is TRBJ2-3, the V gene TRBV10-3; D may be TRBD1 or TRBD2 (6 bases each). V was trimmed by 5 bases and J by 0 bases, leaving 15 bases between them. The CDR3 is made up of 16 amino acids. The germline V gene has CDR1 ENHRY and CDR2 SYGVKD.

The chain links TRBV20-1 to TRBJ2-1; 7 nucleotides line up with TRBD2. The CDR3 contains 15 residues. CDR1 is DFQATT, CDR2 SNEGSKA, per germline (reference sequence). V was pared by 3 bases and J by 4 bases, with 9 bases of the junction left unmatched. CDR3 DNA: TGCAGTGCTAGTACTCAGACTAGCCAGTACAATGAGCAGTTCTTC. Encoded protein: CSASTQTSQYNEQFF.

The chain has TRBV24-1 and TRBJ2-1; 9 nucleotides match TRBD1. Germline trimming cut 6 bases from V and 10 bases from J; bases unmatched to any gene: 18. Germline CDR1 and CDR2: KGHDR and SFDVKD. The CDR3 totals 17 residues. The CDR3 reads CATSSLDGTGSWGEQFF. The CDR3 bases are TGTGCCACCAGTTCATTAGACGGGACAGGGTCATGGGGGGAGCAGTTCTTC.

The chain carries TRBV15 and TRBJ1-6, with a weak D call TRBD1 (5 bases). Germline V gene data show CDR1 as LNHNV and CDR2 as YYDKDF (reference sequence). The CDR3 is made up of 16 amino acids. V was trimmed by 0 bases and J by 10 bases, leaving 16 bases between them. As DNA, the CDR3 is TGTGCCACCAGCAGAGATGGGGCAGGGCCTCGGTCACCCCTCCACTTT. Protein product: CATSRDGAGPRSPLHF.

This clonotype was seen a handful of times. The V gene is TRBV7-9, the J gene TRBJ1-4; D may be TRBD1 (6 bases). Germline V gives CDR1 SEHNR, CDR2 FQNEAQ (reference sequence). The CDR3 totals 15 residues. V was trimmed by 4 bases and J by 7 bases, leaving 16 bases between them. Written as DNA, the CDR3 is TGTGCCAGCAGCTGGGGGACACCCCGAATTGAAAAACTGTTTTTT. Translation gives CASSWGTPRIEKLFF.

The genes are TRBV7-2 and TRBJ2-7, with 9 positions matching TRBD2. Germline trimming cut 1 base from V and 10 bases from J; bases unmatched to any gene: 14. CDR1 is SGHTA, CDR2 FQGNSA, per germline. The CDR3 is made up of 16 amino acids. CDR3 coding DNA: TGTGCCAGCAGCTTAGAGGCTAGCGGGACCCTCGGAACCCAGTACTTC. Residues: CASSLEASGTLGTQYF.

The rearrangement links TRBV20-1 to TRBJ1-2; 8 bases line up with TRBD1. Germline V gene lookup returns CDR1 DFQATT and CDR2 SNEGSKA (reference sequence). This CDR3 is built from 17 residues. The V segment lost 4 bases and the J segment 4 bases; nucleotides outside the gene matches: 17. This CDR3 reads CSAISPQEQTGVYGYTF. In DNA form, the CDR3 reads TGCAGTGCTATATCACCCCAAGAACAGACAGGGGTCTATGGCTACACCTTC.

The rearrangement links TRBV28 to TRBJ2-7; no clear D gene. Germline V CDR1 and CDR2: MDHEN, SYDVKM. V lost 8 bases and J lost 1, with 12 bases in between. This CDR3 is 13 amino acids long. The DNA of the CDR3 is TGTGCCAGCGGAAGGCGAATTTCCTACGAGCAGTACTTC. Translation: CASGRRISYEQYF.

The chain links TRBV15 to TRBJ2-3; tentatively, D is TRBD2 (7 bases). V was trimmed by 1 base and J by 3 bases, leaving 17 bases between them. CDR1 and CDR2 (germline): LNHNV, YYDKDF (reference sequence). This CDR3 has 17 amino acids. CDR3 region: CATSRGGGARGTDTQYF. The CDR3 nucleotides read TGTGCCACCAGCAGAGGAGGGGGGGCACGGGGAACAGATACGCAGTATTTT.

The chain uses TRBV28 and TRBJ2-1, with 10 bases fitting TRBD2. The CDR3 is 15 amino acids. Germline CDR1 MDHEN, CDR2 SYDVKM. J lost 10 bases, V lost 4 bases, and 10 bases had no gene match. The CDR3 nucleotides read TGTGCCAGCAGTTCAACCCTAGCGGGAGTTGAGGAGCAGTTCTTC. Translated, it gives CASSSTLAGVEEQFF.

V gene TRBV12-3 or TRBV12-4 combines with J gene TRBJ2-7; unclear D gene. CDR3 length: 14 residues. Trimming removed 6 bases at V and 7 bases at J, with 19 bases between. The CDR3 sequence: CASRTQDSVGEQYF. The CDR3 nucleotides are TGTGCCAGCAGAACCCAAGACTCCGTTGGGGAGCAGTACTTC.

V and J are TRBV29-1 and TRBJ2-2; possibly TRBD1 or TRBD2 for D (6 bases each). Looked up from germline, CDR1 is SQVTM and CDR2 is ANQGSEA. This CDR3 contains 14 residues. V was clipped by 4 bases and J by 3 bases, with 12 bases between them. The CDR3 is CSVGTGAYTGELFF. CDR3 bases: TGCAGCGTTGGGACGGGGGCCTACACCGGGGAGCTGTTTTTT.